A single sample gave rise to the 19 T cell receptor beta chains below, sequenced in a study of regulatory T cells in long-lasting Graves disease. Time point meaning: newly diagnosed GD, antithyroid drugs for less than 3 months. From PBMCs, RNA was extracted and then used to make the TCR library. Assembly of TCR beta libraries relied on iRepertoire HTBI primers together with Arm-PCR of CDR3 regions. In TCRdb, the multiplex PCR reads were re-called with MiXCR into one record per CDR3 protein. The sample lists some 560,000 distinct CDR3 sequences, 16% seen once, with 20% to 25% in the top ten. This sample was shared with a second study, whose subject was T cells in Graves' hyperthyroidism and ophthalmopathy.

The sample here was peripheral blood mononuclear cells (PBMCs), taken at new diagnosis, from a patient treated with antithyroid drugs. These receptors were collected from a woman aged 35-60 years with Graves disease.

This clonotype was detected ten times or more. This rearrangement joins TRBV18 to TRBJ1-6; 9 bases match TRBD1. The CDR3 spans 14 residues. The germline V gene encodes CDR1 KGHSH and CDR2 LQKENI. Trimming took 4 bases from V and 7 from J; bases not matched to a gene: 2. The chain's CDR3 is CASSRTGENSPLHF. The CDR3 coding sequence is TGTGCCAGCTCACGGACAGGGGAAAATTCACCCCTCCACTTT.

This clonotype was detected many times. The gene calls are TRBV20-1 and TRBJ1-5; TRBD1 agrees at 8 bases. Germline assignment: CDR1 DFQATT and CDR2 SNEGSKA (reference sequence). V dropped 7 bases and J dropped 6; count of bases not matched to a gene: 14. There are 15 residues in the CDR3. CDR3 in amino acids: CSGQGPPGLVQPQHF. The CDR3 DNA follows: TGCAGTGGACAGGGGCCCCCTGGCCTTGTTCAGCCCCAGCATTTT.

This clonotype was recorded at least ten times. The gene calls are TRBV20-1 and TRBJ2-3; weak D call: TRBD1 (6 bases). V was pared by 3 bases and J by 2 bases, with 12 bases between. The CDR3 covers 14 residues. From germline, CDR1 is DFQATT and CDR2 SNEGSKA (reference sequence). CDR3 sequence (DNA): TGCAGTGCTAGGTTCGGACAGTTCACAGATACGCAGTATTTT. This codes for CSARFGQFTDTQYF.

In its sample, this clonotype was seen many times. This rearrangement joins TRBV5-1 to TRBJ2-1, with D perhaps TRBD2 (5 bases). Trimming took 4 bases from V and 0 from J, leaving 11 bases between them. CDR3 length: 15 amino acids. Germline loops: CDR1 SGHRS, CDR2 YFSETQ. The CDR3 DNA follows: TGCGCCAGCAGCCCGACCGGGAACTCCTACAATGAGCAGTTCTTC. This encodes CASSPTGNSYNEQFF.

The chain joins TRBV29-1 to TRBJ2-2; TRBD1 agrees at 12 bases. The CDR3 covers 16 residues. With 6 bases clipped from V and 5 bases from J, the junction kept 10 bases outside the gene matches. Per germline, CDR1 SQVTM and CDR2 ANQGSEA. The CDR3 nucleotides are TGCAGCGTGGGGGACAGGGGGCCCGTCGGGACCGGGGAGCTGTTTTTT. Protein product: CSVGDRGPVGTGELFF.

In its sample, this clonotype was seen many times. This chain links TRBV7-3 with TRBJ2-5, with 10 positions matching TRBD1. V lost 5 bases, J lost 5 bases, and 8 bases stayed unmatched. Germline loops: CDR1 SGHTA, CDR2 FQGTGA. The CDR3 is made up of 15 amino acids. CDR3 amino acids: CASSPRQGARETQYF. In DNA, the CDR3 is TGTGCCAGCAGCCCTCGACAGGGGGCTAGGGAGACCCAGTACTTC.

The chain couples TRBV25-1 to TRBJ2-5; tentative D call: TRBD2 (5 bases). Germline V gene data show CDR1 as MGHDK and CDR2 as SYGVNS. The CDR3 runs to 14 residues. V lost 1 base to trimming and J lost 4 bases, with 10 bases between them. CDR3 DNA: TGTGCCAGCAGTGAATCGAGGGTATCAGAGACCCAGTACTTC. It yields the protein CASSESRVSETQYF.

This clonotype was seen many times. The V call is TRBV11-2, the J call TRBJ2-2, with 14 bases that match TRBD2. With 5 bases clipped from V and 6 bases from J, the junction kept 8 bases outside the gene matches. The CDR3 has 17 amino acids. Germline-derived CDR1 and CDR2 are SGHAT and FQNNGV. The CDR3 protein is CASSPTSGGVRAGELFF. DNA for the CDR3: TGTGCCAGCAGCCCGACTAGCGGGGGGGTTCGGGCCGGGGAGCTGTTTTTT. The whole variable domain, remainder taken from reference TRBV11-2 and TRBJ2-2, is EAGVAQSPRYKIIEKRQSVAFWCNPISGHATLYWYQQILGQGPKLLIQFQNNGVVDDSQLPKDRFSAERLKGVDSTLKIQPAKLEDSAVYLCASSPTSGGVRAGELFFGEGSRLTVL.

The table lists this clonotype with many counts. The chain carries TRBV2 and TRBJ2-7; possible D gene TRBD2, 6 bases. The CDR3 is 12 amino acids. Germline V gene data show CDR1 as SNHLY and CDR2 as FYNNEI. The CDR3 coding sequence is TGTGCGGGCCTTAGCGGTATCTACGAGCAGTACTTC. It yields the protein CAGLSGIYEQYF.

The J gene is TRBJ1-5, the V gene TRBV7-2, with 7 bases lining up with TRBD1. CDR1 and CDR2 from the germline V gene are SGHTA and FQGNSA. V shed 5 bases and J 5 bases; nucleotides not matched to a gene: 18. The CDR3 runs 18 residues. DNA for the CDR3: TGTGCCAGCAGCGCAGGGGTGGTGGTCCGACAGGGACATCAGCCCCAGCATTTT. Encoded protein: CASSAGVVVRQGHQPQHF.

The sample holds a few counts of this clonotype. The V call is TRBV2, the J call TRBJ1-4, with D maybe TRBD1 (5 bases). The V end was cut by 3 bases, the J end by 8 bases, with 13 bases between. The CDR3 consists of 14 residues. Per germline, CDR1 SNHLY and CDR2 FYNNEI. The DNA of the CDR3 is TGTGCCAGCAGTGACGGCAGGGTGAGGGAAAAACTGTTTTTT. It specifies CASSDGRVREKLFF. The full variable domain, in which reference TRBV2 and TRBJ1-4 provide the parts outside the CDR3, is EPEVTQTPSHQVTQMGQEVILRCVPISNHLYFYWYRQILGQKVEFLVSFYNNEISEKSEIFDDQFSVERPDGSNFTLKIRSTKLEDSAMYFCASSDGRVREKLFFGSGTQLSVL.

This clonotype was picked up many times. CDR3 sequence: CASSFNMPQETQYF. DNA of the CDR3: TGTGCCAGCAGTTTCAATATGCCCCAAGAGACCCAGTACTTC. The chain has TRBV12-3 or TRBV12-4 and TRBJ2-5; D gene ambiguous. Trimming shortened V by 3 bases and J by 1 base, and 9 bases separated the two germline ends. The CDR3 totals 14 residues.

This clonotype was recorded only once. A much larger clone differs from this one at a single base, so this may be a read error. The rearrangement links TRBV3-1 to TRBJ2-7; D remains unclear. The CDR3 covers 12 residues. The germline V and J ends were trimmed by 3 bases and 5 bases, with 8 bases remaining between them. Germline CDR1 LGHDT, CDR2 YNNKEL (reference sequence). CDR3 amino acids: CASSQLHDEQYF. DNA for the CDR3: TGTGCCAGCAGCCAGCTACACGACGAGCAGTACTTC.

The chain links TRBV6-2 or TRBV6-3 to TRBJ2-3, with 7 nucleotides matching TRBD2. CDR3 length equals 15 residues. Looked up from germline, CDR1 is MNHEY and CDR2 is SVGEGT. J lost 4 bases, V lost 5 bases, and 9 bases had no gene match. The CDR3 DNA reads as TGTGCCAGCAGTGAATCGGGGGGACCCCCAGATACGCAGTATTTT. Translating gives CASSESGGPPDTQYF.

The V call is TRBV11-2, the J call TRBJ2-1; unclear D gene. Near its end, the DNA agrees better with TRBJ2-5, so the J call may be wrong. CDR3 length: 14 amino acids. Germline lookup yields CDR1 SGHAT and CDR2 FQNNGV. CDR3 amino acids: CASSFDTIQETQYF. The CDR3 DNA reads TGTGCCAGCAGCTTTGACACAATCCAAGAGACCCAGTACTTC.

This clonotype was recorded at least ten times. A read error may produce the germline difference seen at one junction end. This sequence joins TRBV5-1 and TRBJ2-3, with a possible D match to TRBD1 (6 bases). This CDR3 spans 15 amino acids. Germline V gene sequence: CDR1 SGHRS, CDR2 YFSETQ. CDR3 DNA: TGTGCCAGCAGCTTGGCGCAGGGGCACACAGATACGCAGTATTTT. Encoded protein: CASSLAQGHTDTQYF.

The chain recombines TRBV19 with TRBJ1-1; tentatively, D is TRBD1 (6 bases). The CDR3 totals 15 residues. CDR1 is LNHDA and CDR2 is SQIVND in the germline V gene (reference sequence). Trimming stripped 6 bases from V and 2 bases from J, with 16 bases between. The CDR3 spells CASSRPADSNTEAFF. For the CDR3, the DNA is TGTGCCAGTAGCCGCCCCGCGGACAGTAACACTGAAGCTTTCTTT.

CDR3 coding DNA: TGCGCCAGCAGCCTAGCGACAGGGGGGTTAGGAGACTACACCTTC. Its protein is CASSLATGGLGDYTF. The genes are TRBV5-1 and TRBJ1-2; 9 bases map to TRBD1. V shed 4 bases, J shed 10 bases, and the junction held 14 bases outside the gene matches. This CDR3 spans 15 amino acids. Germline V gene data show CDR1 as SGHRS and CDR2 as YFSETQ.

This clonotype was counted only a few times. DNA for the CDR3: TGCGCCAGCAGCAAGGAACGGCGTAGCACAGATACGCAGTATTTT. Translation gives CASSKERRSTDTQYF. The chain carries TRBV5-1 and TRBJ2-3; D is unclear. Trimming cost V 4 bases and J 0 bases, with 12 bases left between them. The length of the CDR3 is 15 residues. Looked up from germline, CDR1 is SGHRS and CDR2 is YFSETQ.